This passage covers 13 T cell receptor beta chains from one sample sequenced in a study of T cell repertoires in cytomegalovirus infection. Antigen specificity for these receptors is unknown. TCRdb analysed the reads with MiXCR anew, one entry per CDR3 protein. The repertoire consists of hundreds of thousands of distinct CDR3 sequences, with about a third occurring once and the leading ten covering 13%. The material was cultured CD8+ T cells from PBMCs, obtained from culture after CMV antigen stimulation. These receptors originate from a human donor in good health (CMV status not recorded). Some clones in this sample may be carry-over from other donors' samples.

The chain uses TRBV7-9 and TRBJ2-3; weak D call: TRBD2 (5 bases). Per the germline V gene, CDR1 is SEHNR and CDR2 is FQNEAQ (reference sequence). CDR3 length: 14 amino acids. V was clipped by 7 bases and J by 2 bases, with 13 bases between them. The DNA for the CDR3 is TGTGCCAGCATGGTAGCGCCATACACAGATACGCAGTATTTT. The encoded protein is CASMVAPYTDTQYF.

This clonotype was detected only a few times. The J gene is TRBJ1-2, the V gene TRBV27; D is unresolved. The CDR3 totals 13 residues. V was shortened by 3 bases and J by 2 bases, with 7 bases between the two germline ends. The germline CDR1 and CDR2 sequences are MNHEY and SMNVEV (reference sequence). CDR3 sequence: CASSFQENYGYTF. The DNA of the CDR3 is TGTGCCAGCAGTTTCCAGGAAAACTATGGCTACACCTTC.

This clonotype was counted between two and nine times. V is TRBV19 and J is TRBJ1-6, with D perhaps matching TRBD1 (5 bases). Germline V gene sequence: CDR1 LNHDA, CDR2 SQIVND (reference sequence). The CDR3 has 17 amino acids. V was trimmed by 3 bases and J by 3 bases, leaving 15 bases between them. The CDR3 loop is CASSIAAQGIYNSPLHF. The CDR3 DNA sequence: TGTGCCAGTAGTATTGCCGCCCAGGGTATCTATAATTCACCCCTCCACTTT.

This chain links TRBV10-3 with TRBJ2-3, with 7 bases fitting TRBD1. Trimming cost V 5 bases and J 5 bases; bases outside gene matches: 13. Germline V gives CDR1 ENHRY, CDR2 SYGVKD. The CDR3 spans 16 residues. The CDR3 sequence: CAISPNPRGSGDTQYF. Written as DNA, the CDR3 is TGTGCCATCAGTCCCAACCCCAGGGGGTCAGGAGATACGCAGTATTTT.

This clonotype was seen more than once but under ten times. The chain recombines TRBV6-2 or TRBV6-3 with TRBJ2-7; D is possibly TRBD1 or TRBD2 (5 bases each). The CDR3 has 18 residues. From germline, CDR1 is MNHEY and CDR2 SVGEGT. The V gene lost 4 bases and the J gene lost 3 bases, with 25 bases spanning the gap. The CDR3 sequence is CASSFEGIWGNLFYEQYV. CDR3 nucleotides: TGTGCCAGCAGTTTCGAGGGGATTTGGGGGAACCTCTTCTACGAGCAGTACGTC.

This clonotype was picked up a small number of times. The CDR3 sequence is CASPPSQYSVSLSSYNEQFF. In nucleotides, the CDR3 is TGTGCCAGCCCCCCCAGTCAATATTCTGTAAGCCTAAGCTCCTACAATGAGCAGTTCTTC. This rearrangement joins TRBV28 to TRBJ2-1; D gene uncertain. Deletions cut 8 bases from V and 0 bases from J, with 29 bases between. This CDR3 is 20 amino acids long. CDR1 is MDHEN and CDR2 is SYDVKM in the germline V gene. Using reference TRBV28 and TRBJ2-1 for the parts outside the CDR3, the full variable domain is DVKVTQSSRYLVKRTGEKVFLECVQDMDHENMFWYRQDPGLGLRLIYFSYDVKMKEKGDIPEGYSVSREKKERFSLILESASTNQTSMYLCASPPSQYSVSLSSYNEQFFGPGTRLTVL.

The table lists this clonotype with a few counts. The rearrangement joins TRBV5-1 to TRBJ2-3, with 8 nucleotides matching TRBD1. Germline V lookup: CDR1 SGHRS, CDR2 YFSETQ. The CDR3 contains 18 residues. V dropped 4 bases and J dropped 0; count of bases not matched to a gene: 13. CDR3: CASSARGRGSHSTDTQYF. The CDR3 region has the DNA TGCGCCAGCAGCGCCAGGGGGCGCGGGTCCCACAGCACAGATACGCAGTATTTT. The full variable domain, its missing parts supplied by reference TRBV5-1 and TRBJ2-3, is KAGVTQTPRYLIKTRGQQVTLSCSPISGHRSVSWYQQTPGQGLQFLFEYFSETQRNKGNFPGRFSGRQFSNSRSEMNVSTLELGDSALYLCASSARGRGSHSTDTQYFGPGTRLTVL.

This clonotype appeared once. This rearrangement joins TRBV2 to TRBJ2-5, with D perhaps matching TRBD1 (5 bases). Germline V gives CDR1 SNHLY, CDR2 FYNNEI. This CDR3 is built from 14 residues. V was clipped by 2 bases and J by 1 base, with 8 bases between them. The CDR3 reads CASSEMQGQETQYF. CDR3 nucleotides: TGTGCCAGCAGTGAAATGCAGGGCCAAGAGACCCAGTACTTC. The variable domain in full, completed from reference TRBV2 and TRBJ2-5, reads EPEVTQTPSHQVTQMGQEVILRCVPISNHLYFYWYRQILGQKVEFLVSFYNNEISEKSEIFDDQFSVERPDGSNFTLKIRSTKLEDSAMYFCASSEMQGQETQYFGPGTRLLVL.

On this clonotype: A read error may be the cause here, since a much bigger clone is one base away. This rearrangement joins TRBV5-1 to TRBJ1-5; perhaps TRBD1 as D (5 bases). This CDR3 has 14 amino acids. Per the germline V gene, CDR1 is SGHRS and CDR2 is YFSETQ. Trimming shortened V by 0 bases and J by 5 bases, and 9 bases separated the two germline ends. Here the CDR3 reads CASSLEEGHQPQHF. DNA of the CDR3: TGCGCCAGCAGCTTGGAGGAGGGGCATCAGCCCCAGCATTTT.

As to this clonotype: It may be a read error: a sequence one base away is much more abundant. The chain employs TRBV6-1 and TRBJ1-1; D not resolved. The CDR3 sequence is 14 residues long. The germline CDR1 and CDR2 sequences are MNHNS and SASEGT. The CDR3 nucleotides are TGTGCCAGCAACGAAGACGGACCGAACACTGAAACTTTCTTT. Its protein is CASNEDGPNTETFF.

The chain carries TRBV5-6 and TRBJ1-1; 8 bases align to TRBD1. Trimming cost V 7 bases and J 6 bases; bases outside gene matches: 14. The CDR3 loop spans 15 amino acids. The germline V gene has CDR1 SGHDT and CDR2 YYEEEE. The CDR3 DNA reads as TGTGCCAGCGGACAAGGGACAGGACTAGCCCCTGAAGCTTTCTTT. It codes for CASGQGTGLAPEAFF.

The chain couples TRBV29-1 to TRBJ1-3, with D uncertain. This CDR3 is 15 amino acids long. Per germline, CDR1 SQVTM and CDR2 ANQGSEA. Trimming removed 0 bases from V and 0 bases from J, with 9 bases in between. DNA for the CDR3: TGCAGCGTTGAAGAGTGGACGCTCTCTGGAAACACCATATATTTT. Translated, it gives CSVEEWTLSGNTIYF.

Remarks on this clonotype: This may come from a read error, since a much larger clone is one base off. The chain links TRBV7-8 to TRBJ1-3, with D uncertain. The germline V and J ends were trimmed by 2 bases and 2 bases, with 7 bases remaining between them. This CDR3 has 14 residues. Germline V gene sequence: CDR1 SGHVS, CDR2 FQNEAQ. CDR3 DNA sequence: TGTGCCAGCAGCTTATTTCAGACTGGAAACACCATATATTTT. Translated: CASSLFQTGNTIYF.